The clone carrying this T cell receptor (beta chain) has just a few counts. Its target is unknown. The source of the sample is a study of T cell repertoires in cytomegalovirus infection. The wider study: Carrying CMV and the relevant HLA type showed in public TCR beta signatures.

Germline CDR1 MNHEY, CDR2 SVGAGI. V lost 7 bases to trimming and J lost 6 bases, with 19 bases between them. This CDR3 comprises 14 residues. TCRdb re-derived calls from the reads in MiXCR, one entry per CDR3 protein. The sample yields about 770,000 distinct CDR3 sequences, just under 30% seen once. The specimen was cultured CD8+ T cells from PBMCs, collected from culture after CMV antigen stimulation. The origin of this receptor is a human donor in good health (CMV status not recorded). Some clones in this sample may be carry-over from other donors' samples. This rearrangement joins TRBV6-5 to TRBJ2-7, with a possible D match to TRBD2 (6 bases). The CDR3 DNA sequence: TGTGCCAGCACCGGGGGTGAAGGGTTCGCCGAGCAGTACTTC. Translated: CASTGGEGFAEQYF.